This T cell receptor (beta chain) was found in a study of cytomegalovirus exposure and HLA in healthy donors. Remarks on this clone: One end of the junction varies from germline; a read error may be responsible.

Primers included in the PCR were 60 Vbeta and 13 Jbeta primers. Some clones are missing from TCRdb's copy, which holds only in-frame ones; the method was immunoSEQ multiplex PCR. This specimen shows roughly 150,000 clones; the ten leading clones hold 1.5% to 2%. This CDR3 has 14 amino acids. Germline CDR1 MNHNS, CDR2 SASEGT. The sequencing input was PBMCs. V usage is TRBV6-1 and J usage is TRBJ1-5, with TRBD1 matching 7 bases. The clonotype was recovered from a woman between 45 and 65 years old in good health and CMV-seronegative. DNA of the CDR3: TGTGCCAGCGGAGGGACAGCTAGCAATCAGCACCAGCATTTT. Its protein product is CASGGTASNQHQHF.